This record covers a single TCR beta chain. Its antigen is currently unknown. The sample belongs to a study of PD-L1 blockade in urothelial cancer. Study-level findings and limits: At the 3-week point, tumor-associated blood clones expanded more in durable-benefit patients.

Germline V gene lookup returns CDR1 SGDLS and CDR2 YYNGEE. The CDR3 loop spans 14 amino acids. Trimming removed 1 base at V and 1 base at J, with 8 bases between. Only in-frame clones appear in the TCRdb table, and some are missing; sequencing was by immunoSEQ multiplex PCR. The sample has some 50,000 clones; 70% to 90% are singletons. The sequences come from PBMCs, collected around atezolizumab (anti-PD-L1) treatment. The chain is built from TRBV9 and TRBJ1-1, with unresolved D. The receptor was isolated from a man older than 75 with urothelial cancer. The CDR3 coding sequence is TGTGCCAGCAGCGTAAACGCGCAGAACACTGAAGCTTTCTTT. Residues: CASSVNAQNTEAFF.